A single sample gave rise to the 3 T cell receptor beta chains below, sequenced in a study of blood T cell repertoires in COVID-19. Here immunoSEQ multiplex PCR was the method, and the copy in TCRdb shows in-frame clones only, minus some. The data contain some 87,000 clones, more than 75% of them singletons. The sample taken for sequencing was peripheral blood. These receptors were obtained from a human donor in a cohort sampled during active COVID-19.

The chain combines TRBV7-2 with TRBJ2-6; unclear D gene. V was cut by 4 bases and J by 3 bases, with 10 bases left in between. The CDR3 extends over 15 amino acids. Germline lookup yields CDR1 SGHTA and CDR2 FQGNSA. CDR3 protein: CASSWSQLGANVLTF. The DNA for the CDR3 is TGTGCCAGCAGCTGGAGTCAACTTGGGGCCAACGTCCTGACTTTC.

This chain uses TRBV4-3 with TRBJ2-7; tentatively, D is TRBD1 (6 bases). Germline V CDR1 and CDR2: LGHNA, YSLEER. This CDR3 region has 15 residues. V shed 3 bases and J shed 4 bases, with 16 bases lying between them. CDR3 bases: TGCGCCAGCAGCCACGAACAGGGCGTAGGGTACGAGCAGTACTTC. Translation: CASSHEQGVGYEQYF.

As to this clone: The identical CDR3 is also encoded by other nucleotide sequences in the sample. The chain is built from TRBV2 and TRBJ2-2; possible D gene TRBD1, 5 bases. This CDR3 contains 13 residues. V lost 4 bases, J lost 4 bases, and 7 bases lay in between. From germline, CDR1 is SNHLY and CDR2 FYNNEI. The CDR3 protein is CASSADSTGELFF. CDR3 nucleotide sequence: TGTGCCAGCAGTGCCGACAGCACCGGGGAGCTGTTTTTT.